A selection of T cell receptor beta chains follows, all from one sample in a study of cytomegalovirus exposure and HLA in healthy donors. Some clones are missing from TCRdb's copy, which holds only in-frame ones; the method was immunoSEQ multiplex PCR. This table holds around 150,000 clones, around 79% found once. The specimen was PBMCs. The receptors come from a male donor in good health and CMV-seronegative. The CDR3 runs from the conserved cysteine through the conserved F or W. The D gene is left open where the match is weak. Clone size is given for some rows only: seen once, a few or many times, or a class if the clone is expanded.

D gene,J gene,V gene,clone size,CDR3 protein,CDR3 DNA
TRBD2,TRBJ2-6,TRBV6-4,.,CASSDSTSGFNVLTF,TGTGCCAGCAGTGACTCGACTAGCGGGTTCAACGTCCTGACTTTC
TRBD1,TRBJ1-2,TRBV19,.,CASSIDTGTANYGYTF,TGTGCCAGTAGTATCGACACCGGGACAGCCAACTATGGCTACACCTTC
.,TRBJ1-1,TRBV7-9,.,CASSLSASAEAFF,TGTGCCAGCAGCTTAAGTGCGTCCGCTGAAGCTTTCTTT
.,TRBJ1-2,TRBV29-1,.,CSVEGDSLYGYTF,TGCAGCGTTGAAGGCGACAGCCTCTATGGCTACACCTTC
.,TRBJ1-1,TRBV7-9,.,CASSSSSRGRTEAFF,TGTGCCAGCAGCTCCTCGAGTAGGGGTCGGACTGAAGCTTTCTTT
TRBD2,TRBJ2-3,TRBV9,few,CASSGAGGTDTQYF,TGTGCCAGCAGCGGAGCCGGGGGGACAGATACGCAGTATTTT
.,TRBJ2-7,TRBV2,.,CASSVQTINDEQYF,TGTGCCAGCAGTGTTCAGACAATTAACGACGAGCAGTACTTC
TRBD2,TRBJ2-7,TRBV14,.,CASSQAKWTSGKLYYEQYF,TGTGCCAGCAGCCAAGCTAAGTGGACTAGCGGAAAACTTTACTACGAGCAGTACTTC
TRBD1,TRBJ1-5,TRBV6-1,.,CASSTHGQVNQPQHF,TGTGCCAGCAGTACACACGGACAGGTCAATCAGCCCCAGCATTTT
TRBD2,TRBJ2-5,TRBV6-5,.,CASRPGRGGETQYF,TGTGCCAGCAGGCCCGGCCGGGGGGGGGAGACCCAGTACTTC
TRBD2,TRBJ2-5,TRBV4-3,.,CASSPSTSGALETQYF,TGCGCCAGCAGCCCATCGACTAGCGGGGCACTAGAGACCCAGTACTTC
TRBD2,TRBJ2-5,TRBV7-3,few,CASSLGTSGGASSETQYF,TGTGCCAGCAGCCTTGGGACTAGCGGGGGGGCTTCTAGTGAGACCCAGTACTTC
.,TRBJ1-1,TRBV5-1,.,CASSSGSTNTEAFF,TGCGCCAGCAGCAGCGGGTCTACTAACACTGAAGCTTTCTTT
.,TRBJ2-7,TRBV10-2,few,CASSAQGNEQYF,TGCGCCAGCAGTGCGCAGGGAAACGAGCAGTACTTC
.,TRBJ2-7,TRBV9,.,CASSVGAPPYEQYF,TGTGCCAGCAGCGTAGGGGCCCCTCCCTACGAGCAGTACTTC
.,TRBJ2-5,TRBV7-2,few,CASSYSGTTQETQYF,TGTGCCAGCAGCTACTCCGGGACAACCCAAGAGACCCAGTACTTC
TRBD1,TRBJ2-3,TRBV5-4,.,CASSARTGGEVTQYF,TGTGCCAGCAGCGCGCGGACAGGGGGCGAGGTTACGCAGTATTTT
.,TRBJ1-1,TRBV7-6,.,CASSFGSQGQAAFF,TGTGCCAGCAGCTTTGGGTCCCAGGGTCAGGCAGCTTTCTTT
TRBD1,TRBJ2-7,TRBV4-2,.,CASSQARQGIYEQYF,TGTGCCAGCAGCCAAGCCAGACAGGGGATCTACGAGCAGTACTTC
TRBD2,TRBJ2-7,TRBV9,once,CASSVSGGSYEQYF,TGTGCCAGCAGCGTTAGCGGGGGGTCTTACGAGCAGTACTTC
TRBD1,TRBJ1-2,TRBV30,few,CAWSHTGQGRYGYTF,TGTGCCTGGAGTCATACGGGACAGGGGCGGTATGGCTACACCTTC
TRBD1,TRBJ1-6,TRBV30,.,CACIGQDNSPLHF,TGTGCCTGTATAGGACAGGATAATTCACCCCTCCACTTT
.,TRBJ2-7,TRBV18,.,CASSPLGSSYEQYF,TGTGCCAGCTCACCACTTGGGAGCTCCTACGAGCAGTACTTC
TRBD1,TRBJ1-1,TRBV30,.,CAWGEGAAEAFF,TGTGCCTGGGGTGAGGGGGCGGCTGAAGCTTTCTTT
.,TRBJ2-7,TRBV5-1,once,CASSLYGRGTYEQYF,TGCGCCAGCAGCTTGTATGGCAGGGGAACCTACGAGCAGTACTTC
TRBD2,TRBJ2-1,TRBV10-1,.,CASSDPASGRNEQFF,TGCGCCAGCAGTGACCCGGCTAGCGGGAGAAATGAGCAGTTCTTC
TRBD2,TRBJ2-7,TRBV6-5,once,CASSYPSNGGVYEQYF,TGTGCCAGCAGTTACCCTAGCAATGGGGGGGTCTACGAGCAGTACTTC
TRBD1,TRBJ1-2,TRBV15,.,CATSRGQSVGYTF,TGTGCCACCAGCAGGGGACAGTCGGTTGGCTACACCTTC
TRBD1,TRBJ1-2,TRBV5-1,.,CASSYPPGQGATRGNGYPF,TGCGCCAGCAGCTACCCCCCGGGACAGGGGGCGACTAGGGGGAATGGCTACCCCTTC
TRBD1,TRBJ1-6,TRBV19,.,CASSIGAGGGSPLHF,TGTGCCAGTAGTATTGGGGCAGGGGGCGGATCACCCCTCCACTTT
.,TRBJ1-4,TRBV7-2,.,CASSSPGLNEKLFF,TGTGCCAGCAGCTCCCCCGGACTTAATGAAAAACTGTTTTTT
.,TRBJ1-2,TRBV25-1,.,CASSELTANYGYTF,TGTGCCAGCAGTGAATTGACAGCTAACTATGGCTACACCTTC
.,TRBJ2-6,TRBV2,.,CASSEFRGIDSLAGANVLTF,TGTGCCAGCAGTGAATTTCGGGGGATAGACTCTCTAGCTGGGGCCAACGTCCTGACTTTC
.,TRBJ1-2,TRBV20-1,.,CSAPGRYGYTF,TGCAGTGCCCCAGGGCGCTATGGCTACACCTTC
.,TRBJ2-7,TRBV14,.,CASSQVSYEQYF,TGTGCCAGCAGCCAAGTATCCTACGAGCAGTACTTC
TRBD1,TRBJ2-3,TRBV29-1,.,CRVDVNRGTADTQYF,TGCCGCGTTGACGTAAACAGGGGGACGGCAGATACGCAGTATTTT
.,TRBJ1-1,TRBV11-3,.,CASSLDMNTEAFF,TGTGCCAGCAGCTTAGACATGAACACTGAAGCTTTCTTT
TRBD2,TRBJ2-7,TRBV27,.,CASSTIAGWSYEQYF,TGTGCCAGCAGTACCATAGCGGGATGGTCCTACGAGCAGTACTTC
.,TRBJ2-7,TRBV10-3,.,CAISESFVTGSYEQYF,TGTGCCATCAGTGAGTCTTTCGTGACGGGCTCCTACGAGCAGTACTTC
.,TRBJ2-5,TRBV6-1,.,CASRPRLGQETQYF,TGTGCCAGCAGACCAAGACTGGGCCAAGAGACCCAGTACTTC
.,TRBJ2-1,TRBV5-1,.,CASSWRRGRQYNEQFF,TGCGCCAGCAGCTGGAGGAGGGGACGACAGTACAATGAGCAGTTCTTC